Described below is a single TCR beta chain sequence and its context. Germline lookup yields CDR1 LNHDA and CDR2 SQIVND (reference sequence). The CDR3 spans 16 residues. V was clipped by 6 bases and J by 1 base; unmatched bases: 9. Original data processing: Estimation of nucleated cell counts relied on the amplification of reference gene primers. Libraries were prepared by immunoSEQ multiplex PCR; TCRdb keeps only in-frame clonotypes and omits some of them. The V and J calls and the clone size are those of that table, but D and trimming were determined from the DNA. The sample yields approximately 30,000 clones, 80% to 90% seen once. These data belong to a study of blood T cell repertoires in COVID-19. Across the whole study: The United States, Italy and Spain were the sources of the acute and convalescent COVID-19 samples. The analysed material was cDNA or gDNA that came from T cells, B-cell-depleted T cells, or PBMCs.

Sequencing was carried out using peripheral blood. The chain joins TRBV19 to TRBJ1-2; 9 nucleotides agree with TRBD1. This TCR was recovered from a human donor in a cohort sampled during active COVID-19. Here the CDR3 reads CASSVLTGGINYGYTF. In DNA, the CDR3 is TGTGCCAGTAGCGTTCTCACAGGGGGCATTAACTATGGCTACACCTTC.